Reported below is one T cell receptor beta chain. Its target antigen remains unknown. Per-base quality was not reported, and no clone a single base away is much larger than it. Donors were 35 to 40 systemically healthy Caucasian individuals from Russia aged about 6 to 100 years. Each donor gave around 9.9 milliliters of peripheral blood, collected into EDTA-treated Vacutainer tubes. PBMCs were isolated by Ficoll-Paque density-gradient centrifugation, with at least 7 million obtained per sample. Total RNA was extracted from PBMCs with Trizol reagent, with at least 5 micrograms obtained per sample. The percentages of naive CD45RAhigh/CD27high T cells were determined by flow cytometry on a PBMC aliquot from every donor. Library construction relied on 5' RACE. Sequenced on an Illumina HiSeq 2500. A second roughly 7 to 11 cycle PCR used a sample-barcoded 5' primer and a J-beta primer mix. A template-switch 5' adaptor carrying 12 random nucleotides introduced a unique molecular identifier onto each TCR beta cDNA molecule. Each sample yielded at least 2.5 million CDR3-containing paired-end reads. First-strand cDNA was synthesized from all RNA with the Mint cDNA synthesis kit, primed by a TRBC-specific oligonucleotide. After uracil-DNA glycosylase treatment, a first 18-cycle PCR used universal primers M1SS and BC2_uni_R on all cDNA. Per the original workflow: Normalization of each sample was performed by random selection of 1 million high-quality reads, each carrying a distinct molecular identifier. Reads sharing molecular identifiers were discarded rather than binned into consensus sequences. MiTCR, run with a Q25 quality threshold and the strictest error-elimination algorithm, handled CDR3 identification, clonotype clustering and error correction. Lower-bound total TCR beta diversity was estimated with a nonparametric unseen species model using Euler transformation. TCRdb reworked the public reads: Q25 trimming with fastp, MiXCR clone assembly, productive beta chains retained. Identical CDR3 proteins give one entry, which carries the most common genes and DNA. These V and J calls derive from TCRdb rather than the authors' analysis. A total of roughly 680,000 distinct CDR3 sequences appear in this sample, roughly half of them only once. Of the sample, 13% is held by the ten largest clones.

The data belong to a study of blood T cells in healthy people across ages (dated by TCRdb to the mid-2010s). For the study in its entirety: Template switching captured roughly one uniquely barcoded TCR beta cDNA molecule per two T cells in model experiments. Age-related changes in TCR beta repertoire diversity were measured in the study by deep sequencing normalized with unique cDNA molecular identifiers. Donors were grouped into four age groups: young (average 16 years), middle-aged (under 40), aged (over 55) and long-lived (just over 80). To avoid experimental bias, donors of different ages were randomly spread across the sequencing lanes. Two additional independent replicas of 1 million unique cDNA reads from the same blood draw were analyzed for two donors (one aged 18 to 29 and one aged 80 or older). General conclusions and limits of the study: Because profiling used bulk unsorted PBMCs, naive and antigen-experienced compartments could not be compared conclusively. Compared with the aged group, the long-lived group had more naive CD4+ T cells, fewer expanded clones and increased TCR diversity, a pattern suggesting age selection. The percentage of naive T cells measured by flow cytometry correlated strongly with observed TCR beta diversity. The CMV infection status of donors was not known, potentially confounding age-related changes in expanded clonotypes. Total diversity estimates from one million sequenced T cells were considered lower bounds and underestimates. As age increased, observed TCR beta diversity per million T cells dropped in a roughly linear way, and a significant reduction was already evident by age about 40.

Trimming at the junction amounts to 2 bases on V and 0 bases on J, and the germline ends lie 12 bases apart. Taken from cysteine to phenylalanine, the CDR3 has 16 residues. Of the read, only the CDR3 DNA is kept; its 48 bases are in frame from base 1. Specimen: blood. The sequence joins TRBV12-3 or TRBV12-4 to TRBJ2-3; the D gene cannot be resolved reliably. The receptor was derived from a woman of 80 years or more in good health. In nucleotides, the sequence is TGTGCCAGCAGTTTAACCGGCAGAACTAGCACAGATACGCAGTATTTT. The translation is CASSLTGRTSTDTQYF.